This passage covers 25 T cell receptor beta chains from one sample sequenced in a study of CD8 T cells in Susac syndrome (dated by TCRdb to about 2019). The library was produced with the immunoSEQ multiplex PCR assay. RNA was extracted using the RNeasy kit, and about 0.45 to 1 ug of the RNA was reverse transcribed with random hexamers. Through fastp at Q25 and MiXCR, TCRdb rebuilt clones from the public reads, retaining in-frame beta chains. Rows merge per CDR3 protein into single entries with the most common DNA and genes. Here the sample has around 120,000 distinct CDR3 sequences; approximately 94% occur a single time. The ten largest clonotypes hold approximately 0.13% of the sample. Sequenced sample: CD4+ T cells from PBMCs. These receptors all come from a human donor with multiple sclerosis.

The V and J genes are TRBV5-1 and TRBJ2-7, with 8 bases identical to TRBD1. CDR3 size: 14 residues. The germline CDR1 and CDR2 sequences are SGHRS and YFSETQ. J was trimmed by 2 bases and V by 4 bases; bases with no gene match: 5. The chain's CDR3 is CASSVRDRTYEQYF. CDR3 bases: TGCGCCAGCAGCGTCCGGGACAGGACCTACGAGCAGTACTTC.

The gene calls are TRBV20-1 and TRBJ2-2, with D perhaps TRBD2 (6 bases). Germline V gene sequence: CDR1 DFQATT, CDR2 SNEGSKA (reference sequence). V was shortened by 3 bases and J by 7 bases, with 6 bases between the two germline ends. This CDR3 is 11 amino acids long. The DNA of the CDR3 is TGCAGTGCTAGGGGGGGCGGGGAGCTGTTTTTT. This gives the protein CSARGGGELFF.

This clonotype was counted once. The chain uses TRBV29-1 and TRBJ1-1; TRBD1 aligns across 11 bases. Germline V lookup: CDR1 SQVTM, CDR2 ANQGSEA. The CDR3 is made up of 12 amino acids. V shed 5 bases and J 11 bases; nucleotides not matched to a gene: 7. CDR3 sequence: CSVFGQGASAFF. In DNA, the CDR3 is TGCAGCGTTTTCGGACAGGGGGCCTCTGCTTTCTTT.

The chain is built from TRBV7-2 and TRBJ1-1; D not resolved. The length of the CDR3 is 12 residues. Trimming left V 8 bases short and J 4 bases short, with 11 bases between. CDR1 is SGHTA and CDR2 is FQGNSA in the germline V gene. This CDR3 reads CASRPGGTEAFF. The CDR3 coding sequence is TGTGCCAGCCGCCCCGGAGGCACTGAAGCTTTCTTT.

This rearrangement joins TRBV4-2 to TRBJ2-1; D remains unclear. In germline, CDR1 is LGHNA, CDR2 YNFKEQ. This CDR3 spans 14 amino acids. V dropped 2 bases and J dropped 9 bases, with 14 bases sitting between them. The CDR3 DNA reads as TGTGCCAGCAGCCAATATTCGGGTTTTCGTGAGCAGTTCTTC. Amino acid sequence: CASSQYSGFREQFF.

The V gene is TRBV7-9, the J gene TRBJ2-5; D not resolved. Deletions cut 5 bases from V and 4 bases from J, with 17 bases between. CDR3 length: 15 residues. Germline V gives CDR1 SEHNR, CDR2 FQNEAQ (reference sequence). For the CDR3, the DNA is TGTGCCAGCAGCCCCCTAGGCCAGGTCCTAGAGACCCAGTACTTC. This gives the protein CASSPLGQVLETQYF. Variable domain in full (rest from reference TRBV7-9 and TRBJ2-5): DTGVSQNPRHKITKRGQNVTFRCDPISEHNRLYWYRQTLGQGPEFLTYFQNEAQLEKSRLLSDRFSAERPKGSFSTLEIQRTEQGDSAMYLCASSPLGQVLETQYFGPGTRLLVL.

V gene TRBV19 combines with J gene TRBJ2-5; D is undetermined. The CDR3 is 13 amino acids. Germline lookup yields CDR1 LNHDA and CDR2 SQIVND (reference sequence). Trimming removed 4 bases from V and 1 base from J, with 7 bases in between. CDR3 sequence: CASSTVLQETQYF. DNA of the CDR3: TGTGCCAGTAGTACGGTACTCCAAGAGACCCAGTACTTC.

The chain recombines TRBV7-2 with TRBJ2-3; 9 bases are shared with TRBD2. In germline, CDR1 is SGHTA, CDR2 FQGNSA. The CDR3 spans 15 residues. The junction had 6 bases not matched to a gene; V was cut back by 3 bases and J by 5 bases. The CDR3 DNA reads TGTGCCAGCAGCTTGTATGGCGGGGGGGGAGATACGCAGTATTTT. This translates into CASSLYGGGGDTQYF.

The V gene is TRBV7-2, the J gene TRBJ2-7, with no clear D. The CDR3 is 14 amino acids. Germline CDR1 SGHTA, CDR2 FQGNSA. Trimming took 1 base from V and 6 from J, leaving 13 bases between them. The chain's CDR3 is CASSLVSLALEQYF. The CDR3, as DNA: TGTGCCAGCAGCTTAGTTTCCTTAGCTCTCGAGCAGTACTTC.

J is TRBJ1-5 and V is TRBV25-1, with TRBD1 matching 9 bases. V trimming: 4 bases; J trimming: 7 bases; junction bases outside the gene matches: 5. Looked up from germline, CDR1 is MGHDK and CDR2 is SYGVNS. CDR3 size: 14 residues. In DNA, the CDR3 is TGTGCCAGCAGTGGGACAGGGGACGGCCAGCCCCAGCATTTT. It codes for CASSGTGDGQPQHF.

This sequence joins TRBV30 and TRBJ2-5; a weak D match, TRBD1 (5 bases). The CDR3 extends over 12 amino acids. Germline loops: CDR1 GTSNPN, CDR2 SVGIG (reference sequence). Trimming cost V 2 bases and J 4 bases, with 8 bases left between them. The CDR3 DNA is TGTGCCTGGAGTTGGGGCGCAGAGACCCAGTACTTC. It codes for CAWSWGAETQYF.

The V and J genes are TRBV21-1 and TRBJ1-2. TRBV21-1 is tagged as a pseudogene. The CDR3 is made up of 11 amino acids. CDR3: CASSIYRGYTF. In DNA form, the CDR3 reads TGTGCCAGCAGCATTTACAGAGGCTACACCTTC.

The chain links TRBV29-1 to TRBJ1-2; no clear D gene. The CDR3 extends over 12 amino acids. V was clipped by 6 bases and J by 0 bases, with 8 bases between them. Germline V CDR1 and CDR2: SQVTM, ANQGSEA. The DNA for the CDR3 is TGCAGCGTCACGACATCTAACTATGGCTACACCTTC. Its translation is CSVTTSNYGYTF.

The chain combines TRBV30 with TRBJ1-2; the D is unclear. Germline V gene data show CDR1 as GTSNPN and CDR2 as SVGIG (reference sequence). V was trimmed by 0 bases and J by 8 bases, leaving 7 bases between them. There are 11 residues in the CDR3. The CDR3 sequence is CAWSVGRGYTF. CDR3 sequence (DNA): TGTGCCTGGAGTGTCGGCAGAGGCTACACCTTC.

The V call is TRBV7-9, the J call TRBJ2-1; 9 nucleotides match TRBD2. J lost 7 bases, V lost 5 bases, and 9 bases had no gene match. Germline CDR1 and CDR2: SEHNR and FQNEAQ (reference sequence). The CDR3 runs 15 residues. The CDR3 sequence: CASSLSGSLVNEQFF. The DNA for the CDR3 is TGTGCCAGCAGCCTTAGCGGGAGTCTTGTAAATGAGCAGTTCTTC. Variable domain in full (rest from reference TRBV7-9 and TRBJ2-1): DTGVSQNPRHKITKRGQNVTFRCDPISEHNRLYWYRQTLGQGPEFLTYFQNEAQLEKSRLLSDRFSAERPKGSFSTLEIQRTEQGDSAMYLCASSLSGSLVNEQFFGPGTRLTVL.

This chain links TRBV6-5 with TRBJ1-5, with D uncertain. Germline assignment: CDR1 MNHEY and CDR2 SVGAGI. This CDR3 spans 15 amino acids. The germline V and J ends were trimmed by 5 bases and 7 bases, with 18 bases remaining between them. The CDR3 is CASSAHLGVGQPQHF. The CDR3 DNA follows: TGTGCCAGCAGTGCCCATTTGGGAGTAGGGCAGCCCCAGCATTTT.

The V call is TRBV5-4, the J call TRBJ2-3; possible D gene TRBD2, 5 bases. The length of the CDR3 is 15 residues. Germline loops: CDR1 SGHNT, CDR2 YYREEE (reference sequence). V lost 7 bases, J lost 0 bases, and 15 bases lay in between. The CDR3 DNA sequence: TGTGCCAGCGCCGTGGACCAGCGGAGCACAGATACGCAGTATTTT. Translated: CASAVDQRSTDTQYF.

The genes are TRBV27 and TRBJ2-7; either TRBD1 or TRBD2 may supply D (5 bases each). This CDR3 has 13 amino acids. Trimming removed 6 bases from V and 7 bases from J, with 16 bases in between. Germline loops: CDR1 MNHEY, CDR2 SMNVEV (reference sequence). The CDR3: CASSREIFGEQYF. CDR3 coding DNA: TGTGCCAGCAGCAGGGAGATCTTCGGGGAGCAGTACTTC.

This chain joins TRBV14 and TRBJ2-7; D is unresolved. V lost 4 bases and J 1 base, leaving 11 bases between the germline ends. This CDR3 contains 14 residues. Germline values: CDR1 SGHDN, CDR2 FVKESK. For the CDR3, the DNA is TGTGCCAGCAGCCCATCTATCAAGTCCTACGAGCAGTACTTC. Its protein is CASSPSIKSYEQYF.

V usage is TRBV6-5 and J usage is TRBJ1-5; no reliable D call. This CDR3 comprises 13 residues. V was clipped by 3 bases and J by 7 bases, with 10 bases between them. Germline V gives CDR1 MNHEY, CDR2 SVGAGI. This chain's CDR3 is CASSYLVGQPQHF. DNA for the CDR3: TGTGCCAGCAGTTATTTAGTCGGACAGCCCCAGCATTTT.

The table lists this clonotype with a count of one. The V call is TRBV6-5, the J call TRBJ2-7; no reliable D call. The CDR3 has 19 residues. Trimming stripped 0 bases from V and 4 bases from J, with 25 bases between. Germline V gene sequence: CDR1 MNHEY, CDR2 SVGAGI. CDR3 in amino acids: CASSYSIGLGQQMSYEQYF. The CDR3 DNA follows: TGTGCCAGCAGTTACTCGATAGGCTTAGGGCAACAGATGTCGTACGAGCAGTACTTC.

V gene TRBV6-2 or TRBV6-3 combines with J gene TRBJ1-5; 8 bases line up with TRBD1. Trimming took 2 bases from V and 3 from J; bases not matched to a gene: 9. Germline CDR1 and CDR2: MNHEY and SVGEGT. The CDR3 totals 17 residues. CDR3 residues: CASSYEVGQGFNQPQHF. The CDR3 nucleotides read TGTGCCAGCAGTTACGAGGTCGGACAGGGATTCAATCAGCCCCAGCATTTT.

This chain uses TRBV15 with TRBJ1-2, with 12 bases lining up with TRBD1. V gave up 5 bases and J gave up 2 bases; unmatched junction bases: 6. CDR3 length equals 16 residues. From germline, CDR1 is LNHNV and CDR2 YYDKDF (reference sequence). In DNA form, the CDR3 reads TGTGCCACCAGCCCAGGGACAGGGGGCGGAAACTATGGCTACACCTTC. This sequence encodes CATSPGTGGGNYGYTF.

V usage is TRBV29-1 and J usage is TRBJ1-1, with a weak D call TRBD1 (6 bases). The germline gives CDR1 SQVTM, CDR2 ANQGSEA. V was pared by 6 bases and J by 1 base, with 12 bases between. This CDR3 has 13 residues. This chain's CDR3 is CSVGGTKNTEAFF. As DNA, the CDR3 is TGCAGCGTGGGTGGGACAAAGAACACTGAAGCTTTCTTT.

The V call is TRBV20-1, the J call TRBJ1-1, with D hard to call. Trimming pared 5 bases from V and 1 base from J, leaving 14 bases between. Germline CDR1 DFQATT, CDR2 SNEGSKA (reference sequence). The CDR3 is 14 residues long. CDR3 region: CSAPPPGKNTEAFF. The DNA for the CDR3 is TGCAGTGCTCCTCCCCCCGGTAAGAACACTGAAGCTTTCTTT.